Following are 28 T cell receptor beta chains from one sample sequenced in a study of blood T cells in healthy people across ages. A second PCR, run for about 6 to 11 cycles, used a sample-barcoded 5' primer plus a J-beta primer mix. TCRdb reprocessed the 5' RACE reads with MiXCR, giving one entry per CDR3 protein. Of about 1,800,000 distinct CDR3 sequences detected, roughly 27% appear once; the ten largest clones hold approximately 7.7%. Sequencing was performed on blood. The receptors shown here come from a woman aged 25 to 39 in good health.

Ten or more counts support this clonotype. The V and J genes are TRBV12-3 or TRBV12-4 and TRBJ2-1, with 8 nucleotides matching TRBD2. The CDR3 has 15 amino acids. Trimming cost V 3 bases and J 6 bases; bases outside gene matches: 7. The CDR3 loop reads CASSFRERGSNEQFF. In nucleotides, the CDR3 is TGTGCCAGCAGTTTCCGGGAGCGGGGGAGCAATGAGCAGTTCTTC.

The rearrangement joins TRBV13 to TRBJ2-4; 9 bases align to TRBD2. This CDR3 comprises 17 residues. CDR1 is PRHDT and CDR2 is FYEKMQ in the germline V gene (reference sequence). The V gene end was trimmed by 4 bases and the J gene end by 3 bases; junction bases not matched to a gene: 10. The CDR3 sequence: CASSSSSGGNHKNIQYF. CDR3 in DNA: TGTGCCAGCAGCTCCTCCAGCGGGGGGAACCACAAAAACATTCAGTACTTC.

The CDR3 nucleotides read TGCGCCAGCATCGAGGGGACCCTTTCTGGCTACACCTTC. Translated, it gives CASIEGTLSGYTF. This chain connects TRBV5-1 to TRBJ1-2, with D perhaps TRBD1 (5 bases). V gave up 6 bases and J gave up 7 bases, with 16 bases separating them. Germline-derived CDR1 and CDR2 are SGHRS and YFSETQ. The CDR3 consists of 13 residues.

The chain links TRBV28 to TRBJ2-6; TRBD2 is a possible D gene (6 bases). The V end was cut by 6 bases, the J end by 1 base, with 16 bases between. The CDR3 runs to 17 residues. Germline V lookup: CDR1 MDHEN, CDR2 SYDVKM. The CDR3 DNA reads TGTGCCAGCAGAGGACTACCGGGTGCGTCTGGGGCCAACGTCCTGACTTTC. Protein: CASRGLPGASGANVLTF.

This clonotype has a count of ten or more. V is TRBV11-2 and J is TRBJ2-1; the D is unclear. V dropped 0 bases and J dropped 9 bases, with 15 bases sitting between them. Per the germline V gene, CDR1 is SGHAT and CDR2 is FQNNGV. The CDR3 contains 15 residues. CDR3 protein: CASSLEHVMGAEQFF. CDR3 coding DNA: TGTGCCAGCAGCTTAGAACATGTGATGGGTGCTGAGCAGTTCTTC.

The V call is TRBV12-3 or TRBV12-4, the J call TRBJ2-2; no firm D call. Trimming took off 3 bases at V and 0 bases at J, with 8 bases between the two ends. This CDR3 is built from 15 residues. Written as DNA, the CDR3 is TGTGCCAGCAGTTTGCGGATAACGAACACCGGGGAGCTGTTTTTT. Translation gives CASSLRITNTGELFF.

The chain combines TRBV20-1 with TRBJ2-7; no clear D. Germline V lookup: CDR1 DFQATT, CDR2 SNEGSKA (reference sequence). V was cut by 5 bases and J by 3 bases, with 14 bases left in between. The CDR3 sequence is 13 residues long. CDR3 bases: TGCAGTGCTGGATCCCCGGAGATCTACGAGCAGTACTTC. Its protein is CSAGSPEIYEQYF.

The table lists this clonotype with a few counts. CDR3 nucleotides: TGTGCCACCAGTGATCCAATACAACTAGCGGGGGGGCTTGAGACCCAGTACTTC. Its translation: CATSDPIQLAGGLETQYF. This chain joins TRBV24-1 and TRBJ2-5; 13 bases agree with TRBD2. Germline lookup yields CDR1 KGHDR and CDR2 SFDVKD. Losses at the gene ends were 3 bases for V and 5 bases for J; bases not matched to a gene: 11. There are 18 residues in the CDR3.

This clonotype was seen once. The CDR3 region is CSAVQGTPDTQYF. The CDR3 DNA reads TGCAGTGCCGTTCAGGGTACCCCAGATACGCAGTATTTT. This chain links TRBV20-1 with TRBJ2-3, with TRBD1 as a possible D gene (5 bases). V dropped 6 bases and J dropped 4 bases, with 14 bases sitting between them. The CDR3 length is 13 residues. CDR1 and CDR2 from the germline V gene are DFQATT and SNEGSKA (reference sequence).

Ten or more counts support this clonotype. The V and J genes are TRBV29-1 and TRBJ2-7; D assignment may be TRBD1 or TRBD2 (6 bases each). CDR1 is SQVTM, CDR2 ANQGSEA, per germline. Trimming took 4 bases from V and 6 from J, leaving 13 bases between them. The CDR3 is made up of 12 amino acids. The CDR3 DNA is TGCAGCGTTGGTGAGGGGGGTGGCGAGCAGTACTTC. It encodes CSVGEGGGEQYF.

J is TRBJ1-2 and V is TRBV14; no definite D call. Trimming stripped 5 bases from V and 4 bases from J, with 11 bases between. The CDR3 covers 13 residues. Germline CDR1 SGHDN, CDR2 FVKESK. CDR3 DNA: TGTGCCAGCAGCGTGGACCCTCTCTATGGCTACACCTTC. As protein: CASSVDPLYGYTF.

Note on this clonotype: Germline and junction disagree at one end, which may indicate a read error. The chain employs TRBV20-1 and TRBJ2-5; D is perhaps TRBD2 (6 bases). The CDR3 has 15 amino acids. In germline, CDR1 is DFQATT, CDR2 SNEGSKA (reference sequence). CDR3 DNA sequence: TGCAGTGCTAGGCTGACCCGGACTATCCAAGAGACCCTGTACTTC. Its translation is CSARLTRTIQETLYF.

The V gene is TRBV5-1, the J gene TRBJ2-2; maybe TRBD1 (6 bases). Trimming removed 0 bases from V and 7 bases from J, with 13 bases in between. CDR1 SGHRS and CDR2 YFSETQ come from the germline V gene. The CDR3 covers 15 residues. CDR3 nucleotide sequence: TGCGCCAGCAGCTTGGATGGGCAGGGGATCGGGGAGCTGTTTTTT. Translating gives CASSLDGQGIGELFF. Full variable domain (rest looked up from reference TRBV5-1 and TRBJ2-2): KAGVTQTPRYLIKTRGQQVTLSCSPISGHRSVSWYQQTPGQGLQFLFEYFSETQRNKGNFPGRFSGRQFSNSRSEMNVSTLELGDSALYLCASSLDGQGIGELFFGEGSRLTVL.

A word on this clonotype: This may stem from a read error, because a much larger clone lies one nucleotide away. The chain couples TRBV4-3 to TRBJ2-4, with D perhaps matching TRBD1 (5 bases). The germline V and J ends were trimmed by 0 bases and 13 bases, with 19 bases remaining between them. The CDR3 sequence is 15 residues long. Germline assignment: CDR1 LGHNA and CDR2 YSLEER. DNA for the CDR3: TGCGCCAGCAGCCAAGAAGGGGTAGCCTACAATGAGCAGTACTTC. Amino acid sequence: CASSQEGVAYNEQYF.

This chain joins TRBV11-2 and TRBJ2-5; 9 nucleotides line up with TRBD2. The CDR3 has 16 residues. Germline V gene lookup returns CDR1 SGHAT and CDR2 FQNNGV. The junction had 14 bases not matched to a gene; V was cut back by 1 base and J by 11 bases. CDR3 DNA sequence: TGTGCCAGCAGCTTAGTAACGACTAGCGGTGACAATGAGCAGTACTTC. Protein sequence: CASSLVTTSGDNEQYF.

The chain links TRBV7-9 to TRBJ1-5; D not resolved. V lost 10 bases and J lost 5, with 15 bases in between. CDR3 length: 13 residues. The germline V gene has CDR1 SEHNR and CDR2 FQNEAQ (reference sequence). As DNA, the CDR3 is TGTGCCATCACGCTCACCGGGGATCAGCCCCAGCATTTT. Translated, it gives CAITLTGDQPQHF.

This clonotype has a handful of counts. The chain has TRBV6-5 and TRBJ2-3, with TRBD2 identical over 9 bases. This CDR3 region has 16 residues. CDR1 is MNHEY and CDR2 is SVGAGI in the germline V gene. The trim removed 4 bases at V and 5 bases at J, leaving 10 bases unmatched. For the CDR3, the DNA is TGTGCCAGCAGTTCCCGGATGGCGGGGGGGGTAGATACGCAGTATTTT. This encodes CASSSRMAGGVDTQYF.

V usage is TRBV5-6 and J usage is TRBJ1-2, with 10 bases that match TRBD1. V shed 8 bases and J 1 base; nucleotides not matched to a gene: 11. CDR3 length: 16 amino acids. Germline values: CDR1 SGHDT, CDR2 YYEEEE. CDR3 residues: CASSVTGTGDNYGYTF. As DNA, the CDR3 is TGTGCCAGTAGCGTAACCGGGACAGGGGATAACTATGGCTACACCTTC.

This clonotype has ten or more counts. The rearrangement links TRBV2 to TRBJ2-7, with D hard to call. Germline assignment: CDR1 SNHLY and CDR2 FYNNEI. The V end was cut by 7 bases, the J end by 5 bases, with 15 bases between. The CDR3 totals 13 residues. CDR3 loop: CASTRSRTNEQYF. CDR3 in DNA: TGTGCCAGCACGCGTTCCCGGACGAACGAGCAGTACTTC.

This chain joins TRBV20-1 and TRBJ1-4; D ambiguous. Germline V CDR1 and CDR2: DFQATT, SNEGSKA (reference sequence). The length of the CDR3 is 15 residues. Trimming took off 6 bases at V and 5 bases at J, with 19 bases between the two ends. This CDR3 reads CSAITEGGENEKLFF. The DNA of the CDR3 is TGCAGTGCCATCACTGAAGGTGGAGAAAATGAAAAACTGTTTTTT.

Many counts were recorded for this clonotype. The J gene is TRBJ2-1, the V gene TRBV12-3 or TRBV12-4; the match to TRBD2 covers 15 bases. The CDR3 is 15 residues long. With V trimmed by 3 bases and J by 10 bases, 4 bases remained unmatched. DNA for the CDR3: TGTGCCAGCAGTTTCGGGACTAGCGGGGGGCGAGAGCAGTTCTTC. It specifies CASSFGTSGGREQFF.

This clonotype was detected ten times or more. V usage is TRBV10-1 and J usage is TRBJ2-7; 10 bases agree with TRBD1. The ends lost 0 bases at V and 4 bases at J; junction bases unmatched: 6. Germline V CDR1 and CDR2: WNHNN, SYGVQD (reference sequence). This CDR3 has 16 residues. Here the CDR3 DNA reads TGCGCCAGCAGTGAGTCTTGGGACAGGGGAGGATACGAGCAGTACTTC. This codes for CASSESWDRGGYEQYF.

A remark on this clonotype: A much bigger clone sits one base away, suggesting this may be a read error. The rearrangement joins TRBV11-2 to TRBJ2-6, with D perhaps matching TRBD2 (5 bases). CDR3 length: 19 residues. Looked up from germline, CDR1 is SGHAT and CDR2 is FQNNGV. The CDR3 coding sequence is TGTGACAGCAGCTTAGAGGGCTTGTCACGTACTTCTGGGGCCAACGTCCTGACTTTC. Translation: CDSSLEGLSRTSGANVLTF.

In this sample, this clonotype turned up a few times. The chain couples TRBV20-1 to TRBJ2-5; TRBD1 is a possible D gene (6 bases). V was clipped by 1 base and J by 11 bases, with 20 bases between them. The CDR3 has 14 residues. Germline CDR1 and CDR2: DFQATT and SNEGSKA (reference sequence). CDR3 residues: CSARAPDSNNEQYF. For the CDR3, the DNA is TGCAGTGCTAGAGCTCCGGACAGCAACAATGAGCAGTACTTC.

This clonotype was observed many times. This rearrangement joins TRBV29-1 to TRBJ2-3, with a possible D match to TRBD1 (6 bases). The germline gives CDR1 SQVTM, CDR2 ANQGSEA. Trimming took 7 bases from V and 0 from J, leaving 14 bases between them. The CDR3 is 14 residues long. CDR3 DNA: TGCAGCGCTACGACAGGCCGTAGCACAGATACGCAGTATTTT. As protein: CSATTGRSTDTQYF.

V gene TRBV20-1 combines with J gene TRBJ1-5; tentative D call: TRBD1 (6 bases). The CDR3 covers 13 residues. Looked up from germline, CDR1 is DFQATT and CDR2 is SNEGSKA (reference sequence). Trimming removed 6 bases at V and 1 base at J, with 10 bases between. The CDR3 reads CSARGRSNQPQHF. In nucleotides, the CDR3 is TGCAGTGCCCGGGGGCGCAGCAATCAGCCCCAGCATTTT.

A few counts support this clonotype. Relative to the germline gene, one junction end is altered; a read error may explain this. DNA of the CDR3: TGTGCCGGCAGCCAAGATCTGTACAATGAGCAGTTCTTC. Encoded protein: CAGSQDLYNEQFF. The V and J genes are TRBV3-1 and TRBJ2-1; D gene unclear. The CDR3 covers 13 residues. Germline V gene sequence: CDR1 LGHDT, CDR2 YNNKEL (reference sequence).

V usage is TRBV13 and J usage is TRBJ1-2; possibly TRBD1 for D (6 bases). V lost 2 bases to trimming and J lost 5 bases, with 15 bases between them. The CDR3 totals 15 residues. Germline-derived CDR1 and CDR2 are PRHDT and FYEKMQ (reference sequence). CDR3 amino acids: CASSLRGRGEYGYTF. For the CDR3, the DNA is TGTGCCAGCAGCTTACGGGGCAGGGGCGAATATGGCTACACCTTC.